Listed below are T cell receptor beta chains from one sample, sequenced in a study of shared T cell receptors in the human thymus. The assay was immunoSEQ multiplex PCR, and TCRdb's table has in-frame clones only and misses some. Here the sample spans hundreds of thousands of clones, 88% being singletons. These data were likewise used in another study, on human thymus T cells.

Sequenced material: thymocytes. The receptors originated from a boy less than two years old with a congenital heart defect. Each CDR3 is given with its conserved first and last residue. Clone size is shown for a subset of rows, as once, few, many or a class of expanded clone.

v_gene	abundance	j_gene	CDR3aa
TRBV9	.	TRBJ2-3	CASSADRGRDTQYF
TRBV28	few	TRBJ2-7	CASSKSSGYEQYF
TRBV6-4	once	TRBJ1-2	CASSDSSGGNYGYTF
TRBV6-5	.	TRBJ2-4	CASSPDRALNIQYF
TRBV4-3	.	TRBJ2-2	CASSSGNTGELFF
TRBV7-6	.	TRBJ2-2	CASSSNSGRNTGELFF
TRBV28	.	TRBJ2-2	CASSLVEGAGELFF
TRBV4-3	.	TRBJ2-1	CASSWGGLAAYNEQFF
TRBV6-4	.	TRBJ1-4	CASSDGGPGEKLFF
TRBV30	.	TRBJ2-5	CAWSYSLTRRETQYF
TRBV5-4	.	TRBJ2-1	CASSSQGSSYNEQFF
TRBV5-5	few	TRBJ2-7	CASSPGRGRLSEQYF
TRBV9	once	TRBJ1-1	CASSAGEGAGTGGFAFF
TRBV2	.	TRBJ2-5	CASRLARPRTSQRGTQYF
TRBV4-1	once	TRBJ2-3	CASSQGRDRLHRSQGTDTQYF
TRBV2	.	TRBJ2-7	CASSAGTDAREQYF
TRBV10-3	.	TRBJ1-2	CAIGPEVRANYGYTF
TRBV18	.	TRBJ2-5	CASSPLGWKQETQYF
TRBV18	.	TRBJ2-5	CASSPSNGETQYF
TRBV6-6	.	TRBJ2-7	CASSLRQTTYEQYF
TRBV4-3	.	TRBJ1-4	CASSQEDGLGEKLFF
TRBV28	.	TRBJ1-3	CASSSTDTAVSGNTIYF
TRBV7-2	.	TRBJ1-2	CASSPLYGYTF
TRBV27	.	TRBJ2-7	CASSGLAASYEQYF
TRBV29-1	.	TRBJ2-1	CSVAPRLTGGPGYNEQFF
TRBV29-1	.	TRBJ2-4	CSARWHIQYF
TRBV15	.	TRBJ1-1	CATSPRGDKQGAQNTEAFF
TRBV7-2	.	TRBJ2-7	CASSTSGQGLYEQYF
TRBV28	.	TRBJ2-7	CASSPPETRSEQYF
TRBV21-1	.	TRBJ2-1	CASSNGASGRVAYNEQFF
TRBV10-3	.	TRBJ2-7	CAISELAGGEQYF
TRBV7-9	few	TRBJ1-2	CASSLSATGGRGYPF
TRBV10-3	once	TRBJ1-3	CAILGWGQGRNTIYF
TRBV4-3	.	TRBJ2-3	CASSQVQGPGLAGNTDTQYF
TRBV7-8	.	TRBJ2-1	CASTLLGLAGNNEQFF
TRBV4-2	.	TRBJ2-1	CASSQEDGGRLDPPYNEQFF
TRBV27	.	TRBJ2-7	CASSLGLAHEQYF
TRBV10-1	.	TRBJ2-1	CASRPSGVGEQFF
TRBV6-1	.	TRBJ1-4	CASSADQTGGNEKLFF
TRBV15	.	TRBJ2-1	CATSFRTGQEQFF
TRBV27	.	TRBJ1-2	CASSLGEGNYGYTF
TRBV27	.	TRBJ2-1	CATLPGTGSYNEQFF
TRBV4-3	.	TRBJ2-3	CASSQEEAGGFITDTQYF
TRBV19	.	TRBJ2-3	CASSTRTTCTDTQYF
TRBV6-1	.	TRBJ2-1	CASRWEGPYNEQFF
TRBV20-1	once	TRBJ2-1	CSGGGYNEQFF
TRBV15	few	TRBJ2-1	CATSRDRGLADESSYNEQFF
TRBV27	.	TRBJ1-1	CASSLQGGNTEAFF
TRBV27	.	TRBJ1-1	CASSQSFGVGTEAFF
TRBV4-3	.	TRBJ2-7	CASSQDKEPGTSHEQYF
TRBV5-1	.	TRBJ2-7	CASSASGKSTEQYF
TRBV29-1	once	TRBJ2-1	CSVAREQFF
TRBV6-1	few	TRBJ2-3	CASGQVLTDTQYF
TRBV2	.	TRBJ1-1	CASSLGGNTEAFF
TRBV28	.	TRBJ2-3	CASSFQGSSTDTQYF
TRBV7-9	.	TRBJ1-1	CASRAGRATEAFF
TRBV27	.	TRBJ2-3	CASSLVGGSGADTQYF
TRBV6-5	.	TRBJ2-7	CASTPRLAGIYEQYF
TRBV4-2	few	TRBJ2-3	CASSHSAGRPTDTQYF
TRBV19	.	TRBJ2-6	CASKIPGANVLTF